This is a list of T cell receptor beta chains from one sample in a study of response to subunit inactivated influenza vaccine. Using its own MiXCR run on the RT-PCR reads, TCRdb lists one record per CDR3 protein. Among 650,000 to 800,000 distinct CDR3 sequences listed, 11% to 15% were seen once. This specimen was PBMCs from blood, taken less than 15 days before vaccination. The receptors come from a man aged 50-59 years who received an inactivated influenza vaccine. CDR3s include the opening cysteine and the closing phenylalanine or tryptophan. The D gene is left open where the match is weak. Size tells how often a clone was seen (once, few, many) or the class of an expanded clone, and some rows leave it out.

>.|.|TRBJ1-5|12|TRBV15
CATSSTNQPQHF
TGTGCCACCAGCAGCACTAATCAGCCCCAGCATTTT
>TRBD1|few|TRBJ1-4|15|TRBV4-3
CASSPRDRGNEKLFF
TGCGCCAGCAGCCCCCGGGACAGGGGAAATGAAAAACTGTTTTTT
>TRBD2|.|TRBJ2-2|16|TRBV23-1
CASSQSKLAGTGELFF
TGCGCCAGCAGTCAATCGAAACTAGCGGGGACCGGGGAGCTGTTTTTT
>TRBD2|few|TRBJ2-5|17|TRBV5-1
CASSRDSGGALSETQYF
TGCGCCAGCAGCCGGGATAGCGGGGGGGCCTTGTCAGAGACCCAGTACTTC
>.|few|TRBJ2-7|14|TRBV27
CASSFLRSSGEQYF
TGTGCCAGCAGTTTTCTTAGGAGTTCGGGCGAGCAGTACTTC
>TRBD2|few|TRBJ2-1|17|TRBV7-2
CASSRSSGGPFYNEQFF
TGTGCCAGCAGCAGGTCTAGCGGGGGGCCTTTCTACAATGAGCAGTTCTTC
>.|.|TRBJ2-1|14|TRBV12-3/TRBV12-4
CASSPQGGGAEQFF
TGTGCCAGCAGTCCCCAAGGAGGAGGGGCTGAGCAGTTCTTC
>TRBD1|.|TRBJ1-5|16|TRBV7-9
CASSQDRGLSNQPQHF
TGTGCCAGCAGCCAGGACAGGGGGCTTAGCAATCAGCCCCAGCATTTT
>.|.|TRBJ1-1|13|TRBV28
CASFRGRDTEAFF
TGTGCCAGCTTCCGGGGGCGGGACACTGAAGCTTTCTTT
>.|few|TRBJ2-1|13|TRBV19
CASRWDGYNEQFF
TGTGCCAGTAGATGGGACGGTTACAATGAGCAGTTCTTC
>.|.|TRBJ1-5|14|TRBV30
CAWSSAGKDQPQHF
TGTGCCTGGAGCTCGGCGGGAAAGGATCAGCCCCAGCATTTT
>.|many|TRBJ2-3|16|TRBV14
CASSQDGTGNTDTQYF
TGTGCCAGCAGCCAAGACGGGACTGGGAACACAGATACGCAGTATTTT
>.|few|TRBJ1-1|14|TRBV6-5
CASSYFGVGTEAFF
TGTGCCAGCAGTTACTTTGGGGTTGGCACTGAAGCTTTCTTT
>TRBD2|few|TRBJ2-3|16|TRBV24-1
CATSDRRLAGIDTQYF
TGTGCCACCAGTGACCGCCGACTAGCGGGAATAGATACGCAGTATTTT
>TRBD2|few|TRBJ2-7|16|TRBV20-1
CSASPPGGGSSYEQYF
TGCAGTGCTAGTCCCCCCGGGGGGGGGAGCTCCTACGAGCAGTACTTC
>.|.|TRBJ2-7|13|TRBV29-1
CSVVGGAVYEQYF
TGCAGCGTTGTAGGGGGGGCCGTCTACGAGCAGTACTTC
>.|few|TRBJ1-2|13|TRBV19
CASSISGTYGYTF
TGTGCCAGTAGTATATCGGGCACCTATGGCTACACCTTC
>TRBD1|.|TRBJ2-7|13|TRBV20-1
CSGETGGGYEQYF
TGCAGTGGTGAGACAGGGGGCGGCTACGAGCAGTACTTC
>.|.|TRBJ2-1|16|TRBV4-3
CASAKGGALADNEQFF
TGCGCCAGCGCGAAAGGGGGGGCCCTCGCTGACAATGAGCAGTTCTTC
>TRBD2|few|TRBJ2-7|14|TRBV11-2
CASSYTSGAYEQYF
TGTGCCAGCAGCTACACTAGCGGGGCTTACGAGCAGTACTTC
>.|few|TRBJ1-1|15|TRBV27
CASSFSKSLGTEAFF
TGTGCCAGCAGTTTCTCTAAATCCCTGGGCACTGAAGCTTTCTTT
>.|many|TRBJ2-3|15|TRBV5-1
CASSPGLGSTDTQYF
TGCGCCAGCAGCCCCGGACTGGGGAGCACAGATACGCAGTATTTT
>.|.|TRBJ2-2|15|TRBV7-3
CASSLKPDKTGELFF
TGTGCCAGCAGCTTAAAACCGGATAAAACCGGGGAGCTGTTTTTT
>TRBD2|.|TRBJ2-3|13|TRBV12-3/TRBV12-4
CASSPRSGGTQYF
TGTGCCAGCAGTCCCAGGAGCGGGGGTACGCAGTATTTT
>.|many|TRBJ1-1|14|TRBV18
CASSRLDRNTEAFF
TGTGCCAGCTCGCGTTTAGACCGGAACACTGAAGCTTTCTTT
>TRBD1|.|TRBJ2-5|16|TRBV7-2
CASSLGDSWYQETQYF
TGTGCCAGCAGCTTAGGGGACAGTTGGTACCAAGAGACCCAGTACTTC
>.|.|TRBJ2-6|16|TRBV6-1
CASRAKRYSGANVLTF
TGTGCCAGCAGAGCCAAAAGGTACTCTGGGGCCAACGTCCTGACTTTC
>.|many|TRBJ1-1|14|TRBV27
CASSLQGRDTEAFF
TGTGCCAGCAGTTTACAGGGAAGGGACACTGAAGCTTTCTTT
>.|.|TRBJ1-6|13|TRBV7-3
CASSLNWGSPLHF
TGTGCCAGCAGCTTAAATTGGGGATCACCCCTCCACTTT
>.|.|TRBJ2-1|11|TRBV10-3
CAISELYEQFF
TGTGCCATCAGTGAGTTATATGAGCAGTTCTTC
>TRBD2|.|TRBJ2-3|18|TRBV4-2
CASSPTPSGTVGADTQYF
TGTGCCAGCAGCCCTACCCCTAGCGGGACAGTAGGGGCAGATACGCAGTATTTT
>.|few|TRBJ2-7|17|TRBV28
CASSLRVELRSSYEQYF
TGTGCCAGCAGTTTGCGGGTAGAACTAAGGAGCTCCTACGAGCAGTACTTC
>.|many|TRBJ2-3|13|TRBV4-3
CASSQQGSDTQYF
TGCGCCAGCAGCCAGCAGGGGTCAGATACGCAGTATTTT
>.|few|TRBJ2-7|16|TRBV4-2
CASSQDLREPNYEQYF
TGTGCCAGCAGCCAAGACCTACGGGAACCTAACTACGAGCAGTACTTC
>.|many|TRBJ1-3|18|TRBV29-1
CSVEGIPSEPFSGNTIYF
TGCAGCGTTGAAGGCATTCCGTCCGAACCTTTCTCTGGAAACACCATATATTTT
>.|few|TRBJ2-2|16|TRBV29-1
CSVEGLSGPNTGELFF
TGCAGCGTTGAAGGGTTGTCAGGGCCGAACACCGGGGAGCTGTTTTTT
>.|.|TRBJ1-2|15|TRBV21-1
CASRPPLDRVTGYTF
TGTGCCAGCCGCCCCCCTTTGGACAGGGTCACTGGCTACACCTTC
>.|few|TRBJ2-7|15|TRBV28
CASSLKADSSYEQYF
TGTGCCAGCAGTTTAAAGGCAGACAGCTCCTACGAGCAGTACTTC
>.|many|TRBJ1-6|15|TRBV4-2
CASSHQGEGNSPLHF
TGTGCCAGCAGCCATCAGGGCGAGGGGAATTCACCCCTCCACTTT
>.|few|TRBJ1-1|13|TRBV18
CAIQRLRGDEAFF
TGTGCCATCCAACGGCTAAGAGGGGATGAAGCTTTCTTT
>TRBD1|few|TRBJ1-1|15|TRBV6-1
CASSEPGTGNTEAFF
TGTGCCAGCAGTGAGCCAGGGACAGGGAACACTGAAGCTTTCTTT
>.|.|TRBJ1-5|14|TRBV19
CASSHGQRNQPQHF
TGTGCCAGTAGTCACGGGCAGCGCAATCAGCCCCAGCATTTT
>TRBD2|.|TRBJ2-5|16|TRBV12-3/TRBV12-4
CASSPPGTGGHETQYF
TGTGCCAGCAGCCCTCCCGGGACGGGAGGGCACGAGACCCAGTACTTC
>TRBD1|.|TRBJ1-6|17|TRBV7-2
CASSPGGSGSSTSPLHF
TGTGCCAGCAGCCCAGGGGGGTCCGGGTCAAGTACTTCACCCCTCCACTTT
>.|.|TRBJ2-3|15|TRBV27
CASSLSTGSADTQYF
TGTGCCAGCAGTTTATCTACGGGAAGCGCAGATACGCAGTATTTT
>TRBD2|.|TRBJ2-5|16|TRBV30
CAWSPLRGGDFVTQYF
TGTGCCTGGAGTCCCCTGCGGGGAGGGGATTTTGTGACCCAGTACTTC
>.|few|TRBJ2-1|16|TRBV28
CASSFWVGAHYNEQFF
TGTGCCAGCAGTTTTTGGGTGGGGGCCCACTACAATGAGCAGTTCTTC
>.|many|TRBJ2-7|14|TRBV7-2
CASSLQGTGYEQYF
TGTGCCAGCAGCTTACAGGGTACCGGTTACGAGCAGTACTTC
>TRBD2|many|TRBJ2-5|15|TRBV5-4
CASSLSSGRLETQYF
TGTGCCAGCAGCTTATCTAGCGGGAGACTAGAGACCCAGTACTTC
>TRBD1|.|TRBJ1-5|16|TRBV12-3/TRBV12-4
CASSQTGGISNQPQHF
TGTGCCAGCAGTCAGACAGGGGGTATAAGCAATCAGCCCCAGCATTTT
>.|.|TRBJ2-7|16|TRBV7-2
CASSLEWAGPFYEQYF
TGTGCCAGCAGCTTAGAGTGGGCGGGTCCCTTTTACGAGCAGTACTTC
>.|few|TRBJ2-7|15|TRBV6-5
CASSSLGVGAYEQYF
TGTGCCAGCAGTTCCCTAGGGGTTGGAGCCTACGAGCAGTACTTC
>.|.|TRBJ1-2|11|TRBV28
CASSLDIGYTF
TGTGCCAGCAGTCTGGACATTGGCTACACCTTC
>TRBD1|many|TRBJ2-1|15|TRBV29-1
CSVEGGQGLYNEQFF
TGCAGCGTTGAAGGGGGACAGGGCCTCTACAATGAGCAGTTCTTC
>.|many|TRBJ2-7|12|TRBV12-3/TRBV12-4
CASSPDLYEQYF
TGTGCCAGCAGCCCGGACTTGTACGAGCAGTACTTC
>TRBD2|.|TRBJ2-1|15|TRBV4-3
CDSSQEGGPYNEQFF
TGCGACAGCAGCCAAGAGGGAGGGCCTTACAATGAGCAGTTCTTC
>.|few|TRBJ1-2|14|TRBV20-1
CSARDPASNYGYTF
TGCAGTGCTAGAGATCCTGCTTCTAACTATGGCTACACCTTC